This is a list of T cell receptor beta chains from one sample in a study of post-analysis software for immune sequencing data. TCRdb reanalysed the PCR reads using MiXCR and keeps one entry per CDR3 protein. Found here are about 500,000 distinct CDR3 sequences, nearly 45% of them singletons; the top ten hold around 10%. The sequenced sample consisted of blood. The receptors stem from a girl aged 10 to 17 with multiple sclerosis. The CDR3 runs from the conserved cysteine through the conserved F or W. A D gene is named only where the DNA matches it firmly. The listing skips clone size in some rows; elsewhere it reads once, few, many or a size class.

TGCAGCGTTGAGGACAGAAAAGAGACCCAGTACTTC	CSVEDRKETQYF	NA	12	TRBJ2-5	medium-sized	TRBV29-1
TGTGCCAGCAGTTCCTATGGCGGGATCCCCCACGAGCAGTACTTC	CASSSYGGIPHEQYF	NA	15	TRBJ2-7	few	TRBV27
TGCGCCAGCAGCCCCGACAGGCCTACGTCTAACGAGCAGTACTTC	CASSPDRPTSNEQYF	NA	15	TRBJ2-7	few	TRBV5-1
TGCGCCAGCAGCGCAGGGAGTAGAGACAATGAGCAGTTCTTC	CASSAGSRDNEQFF	NA	14	TRBJ2-1	many	TRBV5-1
TGTGCCAGCAGTTTCGGCGTAACCTACGAGCAGTACTTC	CASSFGVTYEQYF	NA	13	TRBJ2-7	NA	TRBV12-3/TRBV12-4
TGTGCCAGCAGCCCACTCGGGACTAGCGGTAAAGAGACCCAGTACTTC	CASSPLGTSGKETQYF	TRBD2	16	TRBJ2-5	NA	TRBV12-3/TRBV12-4
TGTGCCAGCAGTGAAGAACCGTCCCGGAGCCCCGGGGAGCTGTTTTTT	CASSEEPSRSPGELFF	NA	16	TRBJ2-2	NA	TRBV6-1
TGCAGTGCGGAACGGTCCGGGACTAGCGGGAGTTTCTCCTACGAGCAGTACTTC	CSAERSGTSGSFSYEQYF	TRBD2	18	TRBJ2-7	NA	TRBV20-1
TGTGCCACCAGTGATGCCGGGACAGGGGGCAGCCACAATGAGCAGTTCTTC	CATSDAGTGGSHNEQFF	TRBD1	17	TRBJ2-1	few	TRBV24-1
TGCGCCAGCAGCCAGGCTATCGGGGGATTATCCTACGAGCAGTACTTC	CASSQAIGGLSYEQYF	NA	16	TRBJ2-7	NA	TRBV4-1
TGTGCCAGCAGTTACTCTAGCCGAGCTAACTATGGCTACACCTTC	CASSYSSRANYGYTF	NA	15	TRBJ1-2	few	TRBV6-5
TGCAGCGTTGTTCCCCCGTCCAACGAGCAGTACTTC	CSVVPPSNEQYF	NA	12	TRBJ2-7	NA	TRBV29-1
TGTGCCAGCAGCCAATGGTGGGAAGGATCCTACGAGCAGTACTTC	CASSQWWEGSYEQYF	NA	15	TRBJ2-7	NA	TRBV4-2
TGTGCCAGCAGTTTATGGCAGGGCTACGAGCAGTACTTC	CASSLWQGYEQYF	NA	13	TRBJ2-7	NA	TRBV28
TGTGCCAGCTCACCGGACTATCAGTCCAATGAGCAGTTCTTC	CASSPDYQSNEQFF	NA	14	TRBJ2-1	NA	TRBV18
TGTGCTAGCAGCCGGGACTCCACAGATACGCAGTATTTT	CASSRDSTDTQYF	NA	13	TRBJ2-3	many	TRBV7-7
TGTGCCAGCAGCAATCGACCAGAGCTCCAGTTCTTC	CASSNRPELQFF	NA	12	TRBJ2-1	few	TRBV7-8
TGCAGTGCTAGAGACAGGGTTGCAGATACGCAGTATTTT	CSARDRVADTQYF	NA	13	TRBJ2-3	NA	TRBV20-1
TGTGCCAGCAGCCCAGCTCTCGGGGGCTATGGCTACACCTTC	CASSPALGGYGYTF	NA	14	TRBJ1-2	once	TRBV7-9
TGTGCCAGCAGCCAAGGACTAGCGGGAAACGATGAGCAGTTCTTC	CASSQGLAGNDEQFF	TRBD2	15	TRBJ2-1	NA	TRBV3-1
TGCAGTGCTAGAGATCCCGGAGGGAGGGTGGGTGAGACCCAGTACTTC	CSARDPGGRVGETQYF	TRBD2	16	TRBJ2-5	NA	TRBV20-1
TGTGCCAGCAGCTCCCTAACAGGGGGCATTGGCTACACCTTC	CASSSLTGGIGYTF	TRBD1	14	TRBJ1-2	NA	TRBV7-2
TGCAGTGCTAGAGATCACCTAGCGGGAGGCAGCTCCTACAATGAGCAGTTCTTC	CSARDHLAGGSSYNEQFF	TRBD2	18	TRBJ2-1	NA	TRBV20-1